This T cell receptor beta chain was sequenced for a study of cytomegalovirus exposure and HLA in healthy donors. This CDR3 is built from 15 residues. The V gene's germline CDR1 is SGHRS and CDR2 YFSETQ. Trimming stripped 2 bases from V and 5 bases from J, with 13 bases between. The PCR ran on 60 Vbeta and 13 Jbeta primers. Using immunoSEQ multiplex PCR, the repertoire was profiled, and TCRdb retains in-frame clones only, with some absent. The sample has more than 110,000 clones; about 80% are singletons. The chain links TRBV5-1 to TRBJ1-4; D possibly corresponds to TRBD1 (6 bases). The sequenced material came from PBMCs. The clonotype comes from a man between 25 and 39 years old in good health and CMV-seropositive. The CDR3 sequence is CASSFLGAQNEKLFF. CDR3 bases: TGCGCCAGCAGCTTTTTGGGGGCGCAGAATGAAAAACTGTTTTTT. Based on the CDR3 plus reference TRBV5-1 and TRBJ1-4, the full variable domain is KAGVTQTPRYLIKTRGQQVTLSCSPISGHRSVSWYQQTPGQGLQFLFEYFSETQRNKGNFPGRFSGRQFSNSRSEMNVSTLELGDSALYLCASSFLGAQNEKLFFGSGTQLSVL.